This is a list of T cell receptor beta chains from one sample in a study of T cell responses to AZD1222 COVID-19 vaccine. The table came from immunoSEQ multiplex PCR; TCRdb's copy has only in-frame clones and leaves some out. The table records approximately 120,000 clones, around 90% of them present only once. The specimen comprised peripheral blood, sampled on day 0 of AZD1222 vaccination. These receptors all come from an adult in good health. CDR3s include the opening cysteine and the closing phenylalanine or tryptophan. Each record gives: clone size, V gene, J gene, CDR3 protein. Clone sizes are given selectively: once, few, many, or a class where the clone is expanded.

>.|TRBV18|TRBJ1-1
CASSQRDGAEAFF
>.|TRBV27|TRBJ1-1
CASSLTGNTEAFF
>.|TRBV28|TRBJ2-7
CASSGLAGGSYEQYF
>.|TRBV11-1|TRBJ1-1
CASSTQGRTRTEAFF
>once|TRBV5-4|TRBJ1-4
CASSLDGGVEKLFF
>.|TRBV7-2|TRBJ2-3
CASSTTGVGSDTQYF
>.|TRBV27|TRBJ1-2
CASRPGGGLGGYTF
>.|TRBV29-1|TRBJ1-5
CSVNQPQHF
>.|TRBV6-5|TRBJ2-6
CATTPTRSGANVLTF
>.|TRBV5-4|TRBJ1-1
CASSHPRGLGTEAFF
>.|TRBV28|TRBJ1-5
CASSSLSGNQPQHF
>.|TRBV10-1|TRBJ2-3
CASSGAGVNTQYF
>.|TRBV2|TRBJ1-5
CASSGQGPYSNQPQHF
>.|TRBV4-3|TRBJ1-2
CASSQGGQGLYGYTF
>.|TRBV24-1|TRBJ1-5
CATSRTDNQPQHF
>.|TRBV18|TRBJ1-2
CASSPDLNGYTF
>once|TRBV6-5|TRBJ2-7
CASTGDRGSYEQYF
>.|TRBV7-9|TRBJ2-1
CASSLSESSYNEQFF
>.|TRBV10-3|TRBJ2-5
CAISPDGGETQYF
>.|TRBV16|TRBJ1-6
CASSQSGTNNSPLHF
>.|TRBV5-1|TRBJ1-1
CASSGGVNTEAFF
>.|TRBV29-1|TRBJ1-2
CSVWTYGYTF
>.|TRBV2|TRBJ2-5
CASRGQGARETQYF
>.|TRBV18|TRBJ2-1
CASSPTVLANEQFF
>.|TRBV28|TRBJ2-5
CASSFLGRETQYF
>.|TRBV19|TRBJ1-5
CAGRDRHYSNQPQHF
>.|TRBV5-4|TRBJ2-5
CASSPTRQGRGETQYF
>few|TRBV9|TRBJ2-2
CASSDHDTSGELFF
>.|TRBV30|TRBJ1-2
CAWIPTGGVRSGYTF
>.|TRBV7-9|TRBJ1-4
CASLVTGATNEKLFF
>.|TRBV25-1|TRBJ1-1
CASSEYPGASTEAFF
>.|TRBV5-1|TRBJ2-7
CASSASDSGAGQYF
>.|TRBV7-9|TRBJ1-5
CASSLESGNQPQHF
>.|TRBV7-9|TRBJ2-1
CASSISLAGPINEQFF
>once|TRBV19|TRBJ1-5
CASRGQGNQPQHF
>.|TRBV5-6|TRBJ1-2
CASSLVGWDYGYTF
>.|TRBV4-3|TRBJ2-3
CASSQDGTGARADTQYF
>.|TRBV27|TRBJ2-1
CASRSGGGSVDEQFF
>.|TRBV19|TRBJ2-2
CASSIQRTGELFF
>once|TRBV21-1|TRBJ2-7
CASSRNPKAAYEQYF
>.|TRBV4-2|TRBJ1-1
CASSQDPLMNTEAFF
>.|TRBV30|TRBJ1-5
CAWGTSNQPQHF
>many|TRBV2|TRBJ1-1
CASQGYTEAFF
>.|TRBV29-1|TRBJ1-1
CSVYRGGTEAFF
>.|TRBV7-8|TRBJ2-1
CASSLAGGYNEQFF
>.|TRBV19|TRBJ2-7
CANVTGGDSYEQYF
>.|TRBV30|TRBJ1-1
CAWTWGRMNTEAFF
>.|TRBV27|TRBJ2-7
CASSLREFSYEQYF
>.|TRBV6-2/TRBV6-3|TRBJ2-3
CASSASGPPDTQYF
>.|TRBV5-1|TRBJ2-5
CASSWNQETQYF
>once|TRBV7-2|TRBJ1-2
CASSPYGAGYTF
>.|TRBV18|TRBJ2-1
CASSPGLGTNEQFF
>.|TRBV13|TRBJ2-3
CASSLASGTATDTQYF
>once|TRBV29-1|TRBJ2-5
CSVLTGGAETQYF
>.|TRBV11-2|TRBJ2-7
CASSLALDRAGEQYF
>few|TRBV13|TRBJ2-7
CASSFGHTGSYVQYF
>.|TRBV19|TRBJ2-7
CASRISGTGGTYEQYF
>.|TRBV3-1/TRBV3-2|TRBJ2-1
CASSQMTSRLEQFF
>.|TRBV28|TRBJ2-5
CASSLPGVVETQYF
>.|TRBV19|TRBJ2-4
CASTPSELAKNIQYF